Here is one T cell receptor beta chain with its context. Antigen: not known. The sample is drawn from a study of T cells after yellow fever vaccination. Study-wide results and caveats: Overall, a small share of clonotypes was seen in both CD4 and CD8 compartments. Reappearance after the booster was observed for most primary-vaccination clones (about 95% CD4, about 91% CD8). Peaking faster, on day 5 versus 15, the secondary response was nonetheless weaker.

UMIs and a universal primer site were added when TCR cDNA was made by 5'RACE template switching. TCRdb analysed the 5' RACE reads with MiXCR anew, one entry per CDR3 protein. The data hold roughly 180,000 distinct CDR3 sequences, with about 6.2% observed a single time. The sequenced sample was CD4+ T cells sorted from PBMCs, obtained on the day of the first yellow fever vaccination. The source is a man aged 18 to 35 who received the YFV17D yellow fever vaccine.

The CDR3 DNA is TGCAGTGCTAGCTCGGGAAGTATAAGGAACACTGAAGCTTTCTTT. It is translated as CSASSGSIRNTEAFF. The chain employs TRBV20-1 and TRBJ1-1; D gene uncertain. The V gene's germline CDR1 is DFQATT and CDR2 SNEGSKA (reference sequence). This CDR3 has 15 amino acids. V lost 3 bases and J lost 1, with 15 bases in between.